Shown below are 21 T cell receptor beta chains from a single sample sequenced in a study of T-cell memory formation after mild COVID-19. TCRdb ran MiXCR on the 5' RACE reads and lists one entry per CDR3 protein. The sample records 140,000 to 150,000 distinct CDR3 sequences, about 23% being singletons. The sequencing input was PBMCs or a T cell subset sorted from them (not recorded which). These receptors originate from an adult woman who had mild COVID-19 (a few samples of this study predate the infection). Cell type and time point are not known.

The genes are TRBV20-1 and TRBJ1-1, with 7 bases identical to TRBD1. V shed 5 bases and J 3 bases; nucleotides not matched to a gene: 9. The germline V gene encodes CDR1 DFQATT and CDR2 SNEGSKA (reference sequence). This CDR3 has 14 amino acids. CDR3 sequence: CSASYRGDHTEAFF. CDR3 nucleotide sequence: TGCAGTGCTTCTTACAGGGGAGATCACACTGAAGCTTTCTTT.

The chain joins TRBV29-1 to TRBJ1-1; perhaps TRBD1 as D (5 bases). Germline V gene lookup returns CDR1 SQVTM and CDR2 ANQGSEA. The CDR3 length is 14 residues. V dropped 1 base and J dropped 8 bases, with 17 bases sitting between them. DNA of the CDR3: TGCAGCGTTGAAGTGGGCCGGGGGAGTTCGGAAGCTTTCTTT. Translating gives CSVEVGRGSSEAFF.

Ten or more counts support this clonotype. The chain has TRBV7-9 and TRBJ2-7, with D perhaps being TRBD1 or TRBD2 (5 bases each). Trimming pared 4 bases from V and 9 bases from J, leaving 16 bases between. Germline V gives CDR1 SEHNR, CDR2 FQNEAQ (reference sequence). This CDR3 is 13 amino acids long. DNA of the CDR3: TGTGCCAGCAGCTCGGGACCCCGCCTAGGGCAGTACTTC. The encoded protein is CASSSGPRLGQYF. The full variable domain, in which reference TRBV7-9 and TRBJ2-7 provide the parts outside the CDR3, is DTGVSQNPRHKITKRGQNVTFRCDPISEHNRLYWYRQTLGQGPEFLTYFQNEAQLEKSRLLSDRFSAERPKGSFSTLEIQRTEQGDSAMYLCASSSGPRLGQYFGPGTRLTVT.

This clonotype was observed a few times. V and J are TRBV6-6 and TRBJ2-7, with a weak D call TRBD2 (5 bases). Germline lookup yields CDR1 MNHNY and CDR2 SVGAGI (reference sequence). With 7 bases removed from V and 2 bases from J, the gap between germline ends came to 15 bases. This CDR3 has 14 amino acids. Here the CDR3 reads CASNPPSRTYEQYF. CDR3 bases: TGTGCCAGCAACCCCCCTAGCCGTACCTACGAGCAGTACTTC.

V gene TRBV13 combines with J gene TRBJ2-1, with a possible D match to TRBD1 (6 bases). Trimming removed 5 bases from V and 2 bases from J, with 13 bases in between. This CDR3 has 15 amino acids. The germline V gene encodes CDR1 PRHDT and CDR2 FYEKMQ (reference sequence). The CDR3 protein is CASSVNRETYNEQFF. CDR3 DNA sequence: TGTGCCAGCAGCGTCAACAGGGAGACCTACAATGAGCAGTTCTTC. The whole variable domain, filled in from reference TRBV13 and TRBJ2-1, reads AAGVIQSPRHLIKEKRETATLKCYPIPRHDTVYWYQQGPGQDPQFLISFYEKMQSDKGSIPDRFSAQQFSDYHSELNMSSLELGDSALYFCASSVNRETYNEQFFGPGTRLTVL.

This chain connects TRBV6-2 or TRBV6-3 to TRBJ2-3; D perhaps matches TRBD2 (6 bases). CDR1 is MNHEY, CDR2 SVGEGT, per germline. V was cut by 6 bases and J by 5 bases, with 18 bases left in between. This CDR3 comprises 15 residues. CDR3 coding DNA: TGTGCCAGCAGCAACGTGGGGGGTTCGGGAGATACGCAGTATTTT. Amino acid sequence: CASSNVGGSGDTQYF.

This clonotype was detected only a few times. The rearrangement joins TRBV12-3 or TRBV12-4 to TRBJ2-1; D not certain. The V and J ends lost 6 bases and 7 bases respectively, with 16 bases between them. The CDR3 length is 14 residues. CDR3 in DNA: TGTGCCAGCAGGCCACGAAATCCTTGGAATGAGCAGTTCTTC. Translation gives CASRPRNPWNEQFF.

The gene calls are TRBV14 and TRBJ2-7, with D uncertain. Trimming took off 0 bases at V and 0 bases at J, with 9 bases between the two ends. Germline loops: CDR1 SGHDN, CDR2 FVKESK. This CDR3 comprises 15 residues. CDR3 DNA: TGTGCCAGCAGCCAAGATAATGCGGCCTCCTACGAGCAGTACTTC. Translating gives CASSQDNAASYEQYF. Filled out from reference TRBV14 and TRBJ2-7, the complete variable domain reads EAGVTQFPSHSVIEKGQTVTLRCDPISGHDNLYWYRRVMGKEIKFLLHFVKESKQDESGMPNNRFLAERTGGTYSTLKVQPAELEDSGVYFCASSQDNAASYEQYFGPGTRLTVT.

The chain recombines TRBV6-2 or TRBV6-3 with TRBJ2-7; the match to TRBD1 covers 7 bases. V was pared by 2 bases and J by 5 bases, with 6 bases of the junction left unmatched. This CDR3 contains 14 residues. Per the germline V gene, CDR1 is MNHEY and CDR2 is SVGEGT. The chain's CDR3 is CASSYRTGVDEQYF. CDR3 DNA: TGTGCCAGCAGTTACAGAACAGGGGTAGACGAGCAGTACTTC.

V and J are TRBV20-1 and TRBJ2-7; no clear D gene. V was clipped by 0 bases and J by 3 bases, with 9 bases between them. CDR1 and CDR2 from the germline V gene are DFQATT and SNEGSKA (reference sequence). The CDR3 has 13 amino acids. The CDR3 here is CSARDRRYYEQYF. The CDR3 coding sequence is TGCAGTGCTAGAGATCGTAGGTACTACGAGCAGTACTTC.

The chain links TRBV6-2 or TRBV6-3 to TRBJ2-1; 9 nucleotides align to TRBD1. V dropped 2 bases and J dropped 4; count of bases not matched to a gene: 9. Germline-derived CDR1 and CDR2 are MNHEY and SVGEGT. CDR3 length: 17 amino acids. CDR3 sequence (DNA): TGTGCCAGCAGTTACGACAGAGCGACAGGGGGATACAATGAGCAGTTCTTC. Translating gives CASSYDRATGGYNEQFF.

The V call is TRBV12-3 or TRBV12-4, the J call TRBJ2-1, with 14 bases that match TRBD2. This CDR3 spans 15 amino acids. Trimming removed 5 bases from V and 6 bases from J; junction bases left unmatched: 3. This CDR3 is CASSIGLAGGNEQFF. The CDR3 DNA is TGTGCCAGCAGTATCGGACTAGCGGGAGGCAATGAGCAGTTCTTC.

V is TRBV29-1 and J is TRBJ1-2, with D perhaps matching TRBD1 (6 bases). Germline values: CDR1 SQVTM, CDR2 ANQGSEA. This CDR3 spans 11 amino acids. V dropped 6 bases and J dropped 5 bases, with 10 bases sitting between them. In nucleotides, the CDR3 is TGCAGCGTCCCCCAGGGGTATGGCTACACCTTC. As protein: CSVPQGYGYTF.

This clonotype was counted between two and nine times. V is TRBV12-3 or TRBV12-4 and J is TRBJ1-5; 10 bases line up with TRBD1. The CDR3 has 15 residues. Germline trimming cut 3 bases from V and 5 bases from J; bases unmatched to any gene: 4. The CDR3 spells CASSLRTGGHQPQHF. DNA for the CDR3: TGTGCCAGCAGTTTGCGGACAGGGGGACATCAGCCCCAGCATTTT.

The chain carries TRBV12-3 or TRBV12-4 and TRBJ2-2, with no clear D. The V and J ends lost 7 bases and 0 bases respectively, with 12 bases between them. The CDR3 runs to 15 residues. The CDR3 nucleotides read TGTGCCAGCACGCTCGGCCGCCCGAACACCGGGGAGCTGTTTTTT. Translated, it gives CASTLGRPNTGELFF.

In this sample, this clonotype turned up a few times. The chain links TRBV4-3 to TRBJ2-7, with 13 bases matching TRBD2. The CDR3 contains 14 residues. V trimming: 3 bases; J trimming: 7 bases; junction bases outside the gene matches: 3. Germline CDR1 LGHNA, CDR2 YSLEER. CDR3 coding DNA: TGCGCCAGCAGCCAGGCGGGACTAGCGGGAGAGCAGTACTTC. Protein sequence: CASSQAGLAGEQYF.

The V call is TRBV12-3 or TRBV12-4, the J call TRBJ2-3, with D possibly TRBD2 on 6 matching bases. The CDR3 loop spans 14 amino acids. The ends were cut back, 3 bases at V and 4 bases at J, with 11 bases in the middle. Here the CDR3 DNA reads TGTGCCAGCAGTTTGGGAGGCCGCTCAGATACGCAGTATTTT. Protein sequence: CASSLGGRSDTQYF.

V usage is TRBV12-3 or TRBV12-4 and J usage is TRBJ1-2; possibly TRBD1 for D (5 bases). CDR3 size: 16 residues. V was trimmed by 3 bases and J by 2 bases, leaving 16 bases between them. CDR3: CASSLLYPTENYGYTF. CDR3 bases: TGTGCCAGCAGTTTGCTCTATCCGACAGAGAACTATGGCTACACCTTC.

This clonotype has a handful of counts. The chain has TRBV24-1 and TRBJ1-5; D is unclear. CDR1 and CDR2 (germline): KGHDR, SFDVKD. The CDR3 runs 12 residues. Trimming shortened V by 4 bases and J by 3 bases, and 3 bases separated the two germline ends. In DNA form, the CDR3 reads TGTGCCACCAGTGACTTCAATCAGCCCCAGCATTTT. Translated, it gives CATSDFNQPQHF.

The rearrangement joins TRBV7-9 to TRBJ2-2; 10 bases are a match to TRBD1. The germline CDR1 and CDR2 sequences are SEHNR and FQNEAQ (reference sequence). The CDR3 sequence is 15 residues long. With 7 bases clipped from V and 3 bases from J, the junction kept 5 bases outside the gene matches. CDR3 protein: CASTRGTGDTGELFF. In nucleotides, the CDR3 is TGTGCCAGCACCCGGGGGACAGGGGACACCGGGGAGCTGTTTTTT.

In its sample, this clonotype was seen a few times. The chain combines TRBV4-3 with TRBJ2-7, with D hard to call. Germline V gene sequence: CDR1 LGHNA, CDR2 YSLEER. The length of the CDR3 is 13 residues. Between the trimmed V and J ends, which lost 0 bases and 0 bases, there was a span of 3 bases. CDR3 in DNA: TGCGCCAGCAGCCAAGATGACTCCTACGAGCAGTACTTC. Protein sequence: CASSQDDSYEQYF.